What follows are 14 T cell receptor beta chains derived from one specimen sequenced in a study of T cell changes during pregnancy in multiple sclerosis. Only in-frame clones appear in the TCRdb table, and some are missing; sequencing was by immunoSEQ multiplex PCR. The profile shows tens of thousands of clones, roughly 92% of them singletons. The specimen was peripheral blood, collected after pregnancy. The receptor set was obtained from a female donor in good health, enrolled as a control in a pregnancy study.

CDR3: CASSLLNNYGYTF. CDR3 coding DNA: TGTGCCAGCAGTTTACTAAACAACTATGGCTACACCTTC. J is TRBJ1-2 and V is TRBV28; D gene uncertain. V lost 2 bases to trimming and J lost 2 bases, with 6 bases between them. The CDR3 has 13 amino acids. Per the germline V gene, CDR1 is MDHEN and CDR2 is SYDVKM.

V is TRBV29-1 and J is TRBJ1-1, with D unresolved. Per germline, CDR1 SQVTM and CDR2 ANQGSEA. The V gene lost 5 bases and the J gene lost 11 bases, with 18 bases spanning the gap. This CDR3 is built from 12 residues. The CDR3, as DNA: TGCAGCGTTTTACAGATTCCCCGGAGGGCTTTCTTT. As protein: CSVLQIPRRAFF.

V is TRBV27 and J is TRBJ1-6; D may be TRBD1 (5 bases). V lost 4 bases and J 10 bases, leaving 23 bases between the germline ends. Germline assignment: CDR1 MNHEY and CDR2 SMNVEV (reference sequence). The CDR3 extends over 17 amino acids. Here the CDR3 reads CASSSPPRQGFNSPLHF. CDR3 DNA: TGTGCCAGCAGTTCCCCCCCCAGGCAGGGATTTAACTCACCCCTCCACTTT.

The rearrangement links TRBV27 to TRBJ2-3; no definite D call. V lost 3 bases, J lost 0 bases, and 4 bases lay in between. Per the germline V gene, CDR1 is MNHEY and CDR2 is SMNVEV (reference sequence). The CDR3 covers 13 residues. CDR3 DNA: TGTGCCAGCAGTTTGTCTAGCACAGATACGCAGTATTTT. Its protein product is CASSLSSTDTQYF.

The gene calls are TRBV18 and TRBJ2-3; no clear D gene. From germline, CDR1 is KGHSH and CDR2 LQKENI. V lost 6 bases, J lost 4 bases, and 20 bases lay in between. The CDR3 totals 16 residues. The CDR3 sequence: CASSYQSQVSADTQYF. In DNA, the CDR3 is TGTGCCAGCTCCTACCAAAGTCAGGTTTCCGCAGATACGCAGTATTTT.

CDR3 nucleotides: TGTGCCAGCAGCCGCGGGACAGAGACCTACAATGAGCAGTTCTTC. The encoded protein is CASSRGTETYNEQFF. The chain combines TRBV11-2 with TRBJ2-1; tentative D call: TRBD1 (7 bases). The CDR3 is 15 residues long. The V and J ends lost 5 bases and 2 bases respectively, with 13 bases between them. Looked up from germline, CDR1 is SGHAT and CDR2 is FQNNGV.

Only one count was recorded for this clone. The chain employs TRBV27 and TRBJ2-1; the D gene is possibly TRBD2 (6 bases). V lost 3 bases to trimming and J lost 7 bases, with 13 bases between them. The V gene's germline CDR1 is MNHEY and CDR2 SMNVEV (reference sequence). The CDR3 loop spans 14 amino acids. In DNA, the CDR3 is TGTGCCAGCAGTTTGATAGGGAGGCGGAATGAGCAGTTCTTC. Translation gives CASSLIGRRNEQFF.

This clone appeared a single time. V gene TRBV6-6 combines with J gene TRBJ2-5, with 8 bases identical to TRBD1. In germline, CDR1 is MNHNY, CDR2 SVGAGI (reference sequence). The CDR3 contains 15 residues. Losses at the gene ends were 7 bases for V and 1 base for J; bases not matched to a gene: 8. The CDR3 is CASTPRDRLQETQYF. Written as DNA, the CDR3 is TGTGCCAGCACCCCTCGGGACAGGCTCCAAGAGACCCAGTACTTC.

This chain connects TRBV5-6 to TRBJ1-1, with D possibly TRBD1 on 6 matching bases. Between the trimmed V and J ends, which lost 3 bases and 0 bases, there was a span of 15 bases. Germline CDR1 is SGHDT and CDR2 is YYEEEE. The CDR3 totals 16 residues. The DNA for the CDR3 is TGTGCCAGCAGCTGGGGGCCGGCGAAGATGAACACTGAAGCTTTCTTT. Its protein is CASSWGPAKMNTEAFF.

The CDR3 sequence is CASSEPPSGGAFTIEQFF. For the CDR3, the DNA is TGTGCCAGCAGTGAACCCCCTAGCGGGGGGGCCTTTACTATTGAGCAGTTCTTC. This chain links TRBV2 with TRBJ2-1; TRBD2 matches 12 bases. V was pared by 2 bases and J by 9 bases, with 14 bases of the junction left unmatched. Germline loops: CDR1 SNHLY, CDR2 FYNNEI. The length of the CDR3 is 18 residues.

V is TRBV5-1 and J is TRBJ1-6; TRBD1 matches at 7 bases. With V trimmed by 4 bases and J by 6 bases, 10 bases remained unmatched. Germline V lookup: CDR1 SGHRS, CDR2 YFSETQ. This CDR3 comprises 16 residues. The CDR3 bases are TGCGCCAGCAGCGACGATTTTGGACAGGTTAATTCACCCCTCCACTTT. It specifies CASSDDFGQVNSPLHF.

The chain has TRBV6-1 and TRBJ1-5; D unresolved. The V gene lost 2 bases and the J gene lost 7 bases, with 15 bases spanning the gap. The germline CDR1 and CDR2 sequences are MNHNS and SASEGT. CDR3 length: 15 amino acids. In nucleotides, the CDR3 is TGTGCCAGCAGTGAACTGGGGAGCGCCGGACAGCCCCAGCATTTT. It yields the protein CASSELGSAGQPQHF.

V gene TRBV5-1 combines with J gene TRBJ2-1, with D tentatively TRBD1 (7 bases). V dropped 2 bases and J dropped 14 bases, with 11 bases sitting between them. The length of the CDR3 is 11 residues. Germline CDR1 and CDR2: SGHRS and YFSETQ. The CDR3 coding sequence is TGCGCCAGCAGCTTCGCGGGACAGAAGTTCTTC. It specifies CASSFAGQKFF.

This sequence joins TRBV19 and TRBJ1-2; tentative D call: TRBD1 (5 bases). CDR1 is LNHDA and CDR2 is SQIVND in the germline V gene (reference sequence). V lost 5 bases and J lost 5, with 12 bases in between. The CDR3 loop spans 13 amino acids. The CDR3 region has the DNA TGTGCCAGTAGTCCAGACAGCTCGTATGGCTACACCTTC. Translating it yields CASSPDSSYGYTF. The full variable domain, its missing parts supplied by reference TRBV19 and TRBJ1-2, is DGGITQSPKYLFRKEGQNVTLSCEQNLNHDAMYWYRQDPGQGLRLIYYSQIVNDFQKGDIAEGYSVSREKKESFPLTVTSAQKNPTAFYLCASSPDSSYGYTFGSGTRLTVV.